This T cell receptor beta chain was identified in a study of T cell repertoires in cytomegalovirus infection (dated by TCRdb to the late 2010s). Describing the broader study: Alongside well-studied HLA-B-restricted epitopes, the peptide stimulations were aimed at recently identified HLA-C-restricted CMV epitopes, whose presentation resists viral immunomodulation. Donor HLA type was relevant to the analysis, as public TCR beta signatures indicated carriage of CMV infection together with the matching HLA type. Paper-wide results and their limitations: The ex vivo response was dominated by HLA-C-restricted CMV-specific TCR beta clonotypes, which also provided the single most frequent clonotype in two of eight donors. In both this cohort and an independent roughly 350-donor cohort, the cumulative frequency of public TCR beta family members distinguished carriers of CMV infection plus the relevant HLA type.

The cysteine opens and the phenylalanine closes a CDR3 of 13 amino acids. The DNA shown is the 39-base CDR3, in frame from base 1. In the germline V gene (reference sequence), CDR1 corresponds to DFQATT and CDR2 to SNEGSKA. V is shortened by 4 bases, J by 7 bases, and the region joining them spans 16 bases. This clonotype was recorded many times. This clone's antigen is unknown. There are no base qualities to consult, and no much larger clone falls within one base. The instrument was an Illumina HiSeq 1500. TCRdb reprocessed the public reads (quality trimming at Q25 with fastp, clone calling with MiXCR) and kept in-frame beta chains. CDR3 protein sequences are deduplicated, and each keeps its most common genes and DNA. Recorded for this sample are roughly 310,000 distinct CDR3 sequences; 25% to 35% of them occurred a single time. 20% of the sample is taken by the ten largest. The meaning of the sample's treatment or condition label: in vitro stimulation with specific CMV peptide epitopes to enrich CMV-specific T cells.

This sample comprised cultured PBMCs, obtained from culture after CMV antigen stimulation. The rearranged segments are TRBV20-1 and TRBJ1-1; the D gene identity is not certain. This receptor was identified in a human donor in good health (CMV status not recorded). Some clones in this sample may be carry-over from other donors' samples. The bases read TGCAGTGCTATCTACTCTATGGAGGATGAAGCTTTCTTT. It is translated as CSAIYSMEDEAFF.